These 24 T cell receptor beta chains came from one sample sequenced in a study of T cells in Graves' hyperthyroidism and ophthalmopathy. Amplification targeted TCR beta CDR3 regions from RNA transcripts. With the HTBI primer set, the TCR CDR3 went through a first round of RT-PCR. TCRdb ran MiXCR on the multiplex PCR reads and lists one entry per CDR3 protein. The repertoire includes approximately 610,000 distinct CDR3 sequences, around 15% of them detected once, and roughly 4.3% sits in the top ten. Material: blood. The receptors derive from a woman in her forties with Graves' ophthalmopathy.

This clonotype was detected many times. The chain couples TRBV27 to TRBJ1-5; a possible D gene is TRBD1 (5 bases). The CDR3 runs to 16 residues. Trimming pared 5 bases from V and 5 bases from J, leaving 19 bases between. Germline V CDR1 and CDR2: MNHEY, SMNVEV (reference sequence). CDR3 sequence: CASSPLGAGIDQPQHF. CDR3 coding DNA: TGTGCCAGCAGTCCCCTTGGGGCAGGTATAGATCAGCCCCAGCATTTT.

This clonotype has at least ten counts. V usage is TRBV11-2 and J usage is TRBJ2-7, with D possibly being TRBD2 (5 bases). Germline V CDR1 and CDR2: SGHAT, FQNNGV. The V end lost 7 bases, the J end lost 3 bases, and 19 bases lay between the germline ends. CDR3 length: 15 residues. The CDR3, as DNA: TGTGCCAGCACCTTCTCGGCGGGCCCTCTCTACGAGCAGTACTTC. Residues: CASTFSAGPLYEQYF.

This clonotype was observed many times. The chain employs TRBV11-2 and TRBJ2-7; D remains unclear. V dropped 1 base and J dropped 6 bases, with 13 bases sitting between them. CDR3 length: 14 amino acids. Germline loops: CDR1 SGHAT, CDR2 FQNNGV. The CDR3 sequence: CASSLGPGLGEQYF. CDR3 DNA sequence: TGTGCCAGCAGCTTAGGGCCCGGGTTAGGCGAGCAGTACTTC.

This clonotype was detected ten times or more. V gene TRBV3-1 combines with J gene TRBJ2-5; tentatively, D is TRBD1 or TRBD2 (5 bases each). CDR1 LGHDT and CDR2 YNNKEL come from the germline V gene (reference sequence). The CDR3 is made up of 12 amino acids. Trimming stripped 8 bases from V and 6 bases from J, with 13 bases between. Written as DNA, the CDR3 is TGTGCCAGCTCCGGGGCAGGGCAGACCCAGTACTTC. Its translation is CASSGAGQTQYF.

This clonotype showed up many times. The V gene is TRBV29-1, the J gene TRBJ2-2, with TRBD2 matching 8 bases. Germline V gives CDR1 SQVTM, CDR2 ANQGSEA. Trimming took 4 bases from V and 1 from J; bases not matched to a gene: 5. The CDR3 has 15 amino acids. CDR3 residues: CSVARLAGNTGELFF. CDR3 coding DNA: TGCAGCGTTGCGCGTCTAGCGGGGAACACCGGGGAGCTGTTTTTT.

This clonotype was seen at least ten times. The chain has TRBV5-1 and TRBJ2-2; D gene unclear. Germline V gives CDR1 SGHRS, CDR2 YFSETQ. Trimming removed 0 bases at V and 3 bases at J, with 9 bases between. This CDR3 contains 15 residues. The CDR3 bases are TGCGCCAGCAGCTTGGGCCAGGAGCACACCGGGGAGCTGTTTTTT. It yields the protein CASSLGQEHTGELFF. The full variable domain, with the rest looked up from reference TRBV5-1 and TRBJ2-2, is KAGVTQTPRYLIKTRGQQVTLSCSPISGHRSVSWYQQTPGQGLQFLFEYFSETQRNKGNFPGRFSGRQFSNSRSEMNVSTLELGDSALYLCASSLGQEHTGELFFGEGSRLTVL.

This chain joins TRBV12-3 or TRBV12-4 and TRBJ2-1; a weak D match, TRBD2 (6 bases). CDR3 length: 14 amino acids. V shed 2 bases and J shed 8 bases, with 13 bases lying between them. In nucleotides, the CDR3 is TGTGCCAGCAGTTTACTAGCGCTTAACTATGAGCAGTTCTTC. Encoded protein: CASSLLALNYEQFF.

This clonotype was seen ten or more times. This chain joins TRBV19 and TRBJ2-2; TRBD1 matches 8 bases. The CDR3 contains 14 residues. Germline V gives CDR1 LNHDA, CDR2 SQIVND (reference sequence). The V segment lost 9 bases and the J segment 4 bases; nucleotides outside the gene matches: 7. For the CDR3, the DNA is TGTGCCAGCAGCCCGCAGGGGGCCACCGGGGAGCTGTTTTTT. Protein: CASSPQGATGELFF.

The chain links TRBV2 to TRBJ1-2; 7 nucleotides align to TRBD1. The CDR3 totals 16 residues. The junction had 23 bases not matched to a gene; V was cut back by 11 bases and J by 8 bases. The germline V gene encodes CDR1 SNHLY and CDR2 FYNNEI. CDR3 sequence: CASSAGRGSAMRGYTF. Here the CDR3 DNA reads TGTGCCTCCTCGGCAGGCAGGGGGTCCGCGATGAGAGGCTACACCTTC.

This clonotype appeared a few times. DNA of the CDR3: TGTGCCAGCAGCTTAGGACAGGGAGAGATCGGCTACACCTTC. Its protein product is CASSLGQGEIGYTF. The V and J genes are TRBV7-9 and TRBJ1-2, with TRBD1 matching over 7 bases. Germline CDR1 and CDR2: SEHNR and FQNEAQ (reference sequence). V lost 1 base to trimming and J lost 8 bases; unmatched junction nucleotides: 7. This CDR3 has 14 residues.

The table lists this clonotype with a few counts. The chain recombines TRBV4-1 with TRBJ1-5; 10 bases are a match to TRBD1. Germline trimming cut 2 bases from V and 7 bases from J; bases unmatched to any gene: 5. This CDR3 is 15 amino acids long. CDR1 and CDR2 from the germline V gene are MGHRA and YSYEKL. This CDR3 reads CASSQRTGGGQPQHF. The CDR3 DNA reads as TGCGCCAGCAGCCAAAGGACAGGGGGAGGACAGCCCCAGCATTTT.

The genes are TRBV28 and TRBJ2-6; tentatively, D is TRBD2 (6 bases). Trimming left V 5 bases short and J 0 bases short, with 11 bases between. Germline CDR1 MDHEN, CDR2 SYDVKM. The CDR3 length is 16 residues. DNA of the CDR3: TGTGCCAGCAGTGTGGAGGACTACTCTGGGGCCAACGTCCTGACTTTC. Residues: CASSVEDYSGANVLTF.

This clonotype was observed at least ten times. This chain uses TRBV20-1 with TRBJ1-6; 9 nucleotides align to TRBD1. This CDR3 region has 15 residues. Trimming cost V 0 bases and J 8 bases; bases outside gene matches: 5. Germline CDR1 reads DFQATT; CDR2 reads SNEGSKA (reference sequence). CDR3 nucleotides: TGCAGTGCTAGAGATATGACAGGGGGACATTCACCCCTCCACTTT. This sequence encodes CSARDMTGGHSPLHF.

The chain recombines TRBV27 with TRBJ2-7; D remains unclear. The CDR3 extends over 14 amino acids. The V end was cut by 8 bases, the J end by 0 bases, with 14 bases between. Per the germline V gene, CDR1 is MNHEY and CDR2 is SMNVEV (reference sequence). The CDR3, as DNA: TGTGCCAGCGGAAGTTACCCCCTCTCCTACGAGCAGTACTTC. It specifies CASGSYPLSYEQYF.

Many counts were recorded for this clonotype. This rearrangement joins TRBV19 to TRBJ2-7; the D gene is possibly TRBD2 (6 bases). The CDR3 has 15 amino acids. The germline gives CDR1 LNHDA, CDR2 SQIVND (reference sequence). Trimming took 3 bases from V and 2 from J, leaving 14 bases between them. The CDR3 DNA reads as TGTGCCAGTAGTATCGGGGGTAGCAAAACCTACGAGCAGTACTTC. Its translation is CASSIGGSKTYEQYF.

The V call is TRBV30, the J call TRBJ2-7, with TRBD1 matching over 12 bases. Germline CDR1 and CDR2: GTSNPN and SVGIG (reference sequence). This CDR3 is 15 amino acids long. V gave up 1 base and J gave up 5 bases; unmatched junction bases: 6. The CDR3 spells CAWSAGTGGIDEQYF. Written as DNA, the CDR3 is TGTGCCTGGAGTGCCGGGACAGGGGGCATAGACGAGCAGTACTTC.

This clonotype occurred a few times. The chain is built from TRBV11-2 and TRBJ2-3; perhaps TRBD2 as D (5 bases). V dropped 1 base and J dropped 0 bases, with 11 bases sitting between them. The CDR3 contains 16 residues. CDR1 and CDR2 from the germline V gene are SGHAT and FQNNGV. The CDR3 loop reads CASSLGPGSSTDTQYF. CDR3 in DNA: TGTGCCAGCAGCTTAGGACCGGGGTCTAGCACAGATACGCAGTATTTT.

This clonotype was seen at least ten times. The chain employs TRBV9 and TRBJ1-1; TRBD1 might be the D (6 bases). V lost 4 bases to trimming and J lost 3 bases, with 13 bases between them. The germline V gene has CDR1 SGDLS and CDR2 YYNGEE. The CDR3 extends over 14 amino acids. The CDR3 DNA reads TGTGCCAGCAGCCCCCAGACAGGATACACTGAAGCTTTCTTT. Protein sequence: CASSPQTGYTEAFF.

There are many counts of this clonotype. The chain couples TRBV27 to TRBJ2-2; tentatively, D is TRBD1 (6 bases). The CDR3 has 16 amino acids. CDR1 is MNHEY and CDR2 is SMNVEV in the germline V gene (reference sequence). V was shortened by 6 bases and J by 0 bases, with 14 bases between the two germline ends. CDR3 nucleotides: TGTGCCAGCAGGGGGGCCGGACAAGCGAACACCGGGGAGCTGTTTTTT. This sequence encodes CASRGAGQANTGELFF.

The chain carries TRBV11-3 and TRBJ1-6; possible D gene TRBD1, 6 bases. The CDR3 has 15 amino acids. Germline CDR1 is SGHNT and CDR2 is YENEEA. The ends were cut back, 2 bases at V and 7 bases at J, with 12 bases in the middle. CDR3 sequence (DNA): TGTGCCAGCAGCTTAACAGCAGGGGACAATTCACCCCTCCACTTT. It specifies CASSLTAGDNSPLHF.

This clonotype was picked up a small number of times. The chain recombines TRBV2 with TRBJ1-1; perhaps TRBD1 as D (5 bases). The CDR3 covers 15 residues. The V gene lost 6 bases and the J gene lost 1 base, with 15 bases spanning the gap. Germline CDR1 and CDR2: SNHLY and FYNNEI. The CDR3 sequence is CASSMGVRWNTEAFF. The CDR3 nucleotides read TGTGCCAGCAGCATGGGGGTTCGATGGAACACTGAAGCTTTCTTT. Full variable domain (missing parts from reference TRBV2 and TRBJ1-1): EPEVTQTPSHQVTQMGQEVILRCVPISNHLYFYWYRQILGQKVEFLVSFYNNEISEKSEIFDDQFSVERPDGSNFTLKIRSTKLEDSAMYFCASSMGVRWNTEAFFGQGTRLTVV.

This clonotype was seen repeatedly, ten times or more. J is TRBJ1-1 and V is TRBV14, with D perhaps matching TRBD1 (5 bases). V lost 6 bases to trimming and J lost 2 bases, with 10 bases between them. This CDR3 spans 13 amino acids. Germline lookup yields CDR1 SGHDN and CDR2 FVKESK. The CDR3 DNA follows: TGTGCCAGCAGTACAGGCTTTAACACTGAAGCTTTCTTT. Protein: CASSTGFNTEAFF. The whole variable domain, filled in from reference TRBV14 and TRBJ1-1, reads EAGVTQFPSHSVIEKGQTVTLRCDPISGHDNLYWYRRVMGKEIKFLLHFVKESKQDESGMPNNRFLAERTGGTYSTLKVQPAELEDSGVYFCASSTGFNTEAFFGQGTRLTVV.

V is TRBV6-5 and J is TRBJ2-5; TRBD2 might be the D (5 bases). The CDR3 is 18 amino acids. CDR1 is MNHEY, CDR2 SVGAGI, per germline. Trimming cost V 2 bases and J 6 bases, with 25 bases left between them. As DNA, the CDR3 is TGTGCCAGCAGTTACCCCGGCGTCGCGGGCCCTCCCTTAAAGACCCAGTACTTC. Its translation: CASSYPGVAGPPLKTQYF.

At least ten counts were recorded for this clonotype. The rearrangement links TRBV7-3 to TRBJ1-1; D unresolved. Trimming took 2 bases from V and 0 from J, leaving 7 bases between them. This CDR3 is 14 amino acids long. CDR1 and CDR2 (germline): SGHTA, FQGTGA. CDR3 amino acids: CASSLYGVNTEAFF. The CDR3 nucleotides read TGTGCCAGCAGCTTATACGGGGTGAACACTGAAGCTTTCTTT. Complete variable domain (other parts from reference TRBV7-3 and TRBJ1-1): GAGVSQTPSNKVTEKGKYVELRCDPISGHTALYWYRQSLGQGPEFLIYFQGTGAADDSGLPNDRFFAVRPEGSVSTLKIQRTERGDSAVYLCASSLYGVNTEAFFGQGTRLTVV.